This TCR beta chain was sequenced in a study of CD8+CD57+ T cells in acquired aplastic anemia. Overall study: Recorded DNA amounts for sorted CD4+ and CD8+ cells had an average of about 3 ug.

A remark on this clonotype: Its antigen is as yet unknown.

The CDR3 is 14 residues long. Germline loops: CDR1 MGHRA, CDR2 YSYEKL. Trimming stripped 0 bases from V and 9 bases from J, with 12 bases between. The study, taken as a whole, reports: Patients and controls shared 25 to 35 CD8+ CDR3 sequences, highly expressed in patients. Significant differences in CD8+ Simpson's diversity were not observed between patients and controls.

Genomic DNA provided the template from which TCR beta VDJ and CDR3 profiles were obtained. MiXCR was run by TCRdb on the reads, yielding one entry per CDR3 protein. The profile shows about 200,000 distinct CDR3 sequences, roughly 60% of them singletons. Sequenced patients had shown CD8+CD57+ cell expansion by flow cytometry. All participating patients were living with severe acquired aplastic anemia. Sequencing input: sorted CD4+, CD8+, or CD8+CD57+ T cells (not recorded which) from PBMCs. V and J are TRBV4-1 and TRBJ2-1; the D is unclear. The TCR originated in a human donor with aplastic anemia. The CDR3 protein is CASSQESRGPEQFF. CDR3 bases: TGCGCCAGCAGCCAAGAGTCGCGAGGACCTGAGCAGTTCTTC.